This is a list of T cell receptor beta chains from one sample in a study of beta chain features in type 1 diabetes. Here immunoSEQ multiplex PCR was the method, and the copy in TCRdb shows in-frame clones only, minus some. The table shows over 700,000 clones, with roughly 16% occurring only once. Specimen: naive CD4+ T cells from blood. The receptors derive from a woman aged 18-29 years in good health. The CDR3 runs from the conserved cysteine through the conserved F or W. The D gene is left open where the match is weak. Clone sizes are given selectively: once, few, many, or a class where the clone is expanded.

>TRBJ2-1|NA|TRBD1|TRBV27
TGTGCCAGCAGTTTGTGGGACAGGGGTATCAATGAGCAGTTCTTC
CASSLWDRGINEQFF
>TRBJ2-1|NA|NA|TRBV29-1
TGCAGCGTTGTAAGGGCCTTAGCGGTAAGGAGAGGATCCTACAATGAGCAGTTCTTC
CSVVRALAVRRGSYNEQFF
>TRBJ2-2|NA|NA|TRBV7-9
TGTGCCAGCAGCTTAGTTGACCGCGGCGGGGAGCTGTTTTTT
CASSLVDRGGELFF
>TRBJ2-5|few|NA|TRBV7-9
TGTGCCAGCAGCGTTGACGGGACAACTAGGGAAGAGACCCAGTACTTC
CASSVDGTTREETQYF
>TRBJ2-4|few|NA|TRBV28
TGTGCCAGCAGTACAAGGGACATTCAGTACTTC
CASSTRDIQYF
>TRBJ2-7|NA|TRBD2|TRBV6-1
TGTGCCAGCAGCCCAATGGGACTAGCCCGGGACGAGCAGTACTTC
CASSPMGLARDEQYF
>TRBJ1-5|NA|NA|TRBV21-1
TGTGCCAGCAGCAAAAGAGGGCGCAATCAGCCCCAGCATTTT
CASSKRGRNQPQHF
>TRBJ1-3|few|TRBD1|TRBV25-1
TGTGCCAGCAGTGCTGACGGGACAGTCTCTGGAAACACCATATATTTT
CASSADGTVSGNTIYF
>TRBJ2-3|NA|TRBD2|TRBV10-3
TGTGCCATCAGGCCTAGCGGGAGTCCAGATACGCAGTATTTT
CAIRPSGSPDTQYF
>TRBJ2-3|few|TRBD2|TRBV4-2
TGTGCCAGCAGCCAAGCGGCTAGCGGGACGCAGTATTTT
CASSQAASGTQYF
>TRBJ2-3|few|NA|TRBV27
TGTGCCAGCAGTCGACCTACCCGGACAGATACGCAGTATTTT
CASSRPTRTDTQYF
>TRBJ2-2|NA|NA|TRBV10-3
TGTGCCATCAGACCCGGACAGTACACCGGGGAGCTGTTTTTT
CAIRPGQYTGELFF
>TRBJ2-4|NA|NA|TRBV19
TGTGCCAGTAGTCGCGACAGGTTGCCTCTAGCCAAAAACATTCAGTACTTC
CASSRDRLPLAKNIQYF
>TRBJ2-3|NA|TRBD2|TRBV10-2
TGCGCCAGCTCCCAGAGCGGGAGTCGTGATACGCAGTATTTT
CASSQSGSRDTQYF
>TRBJ1-2|NA|NA|TRBV4-3
TGCGCCAGCAGCCAAGATCGGGGACTAAACTATGGCTACACCTTC
CASSQDRGLNYGYTF
>TRBJ2-6|NA|NA|TRBV4-1
TGCGCCAGCAGCCAAGATAGTAGGTGGAGCGGGGCCAACGTCCTGACTTTC
CASSQDSRWSGANVLTF
>TRBJ2-5|NA|NA|TRBV18
TGTGCCAGCTCACAAGGGTTTCGAGAGACCCAGTACTTC
CASSQGFRETQYF
>TRBJ2-5|few|TRBD2|TRBV7-9
TGTGCCAGCAGCGGACGACTAGCAGGGATTGAGGAGACCCAGTACTTC
CASSGRLAGIEETQYF
>TRBJ2-7|NA|TRBD2|TRBV2
TGTGCCAGCAGTGTGGGGACTAGATCGTACGAGCAGTACTTC
CASSVGTRSYEQYF
>TRBJ2-1|NA|TRBD2|TRBV19
TGTGCCAGTAGTATCGGTCCGGTAGCGGGAGGTTACAATGAGCAGTTCTTC
CASSIGPVAGGYNEQFF
>TRBJ2-3|NA|NA|TRBV18
TGTGCCAGCTCACCAACCAGGGAGGGCACAGATACGCAGTATTTT
CASSPTREGTDTQYF
>TRBJ2-2|few|NA|TRBV28
TGTGCCAGCAGTTCCTACACCGGGGAGCTGTTTTTT
CASSSYTGELFF
>TRBJ1-3|few|NA|TRBV7-2
TGTGCCAGCAGCCTGTCCGCCCGGCGCTCTGGAAACACCATATATTTT
CASSLSARRSGNTIYF
>TRBJ1-4|few|NA|TRBV28
TGTGCCAGCAGTTTGACCGAAAAACTGTTTTTT
CASSLTEKLFF
>TRBJ1-4|NA|NA|TRBV28
TGTGCCTGTTCTTATGGGGCAACTAATGAAAAACTGTTTTTT
CACSYGATNEKLFF
>TRBJ2-7|NA|TRBD2|TRBV28
TGTGCCAGCAGTTTGTCAGCGGGAGGCCGGTACGAGCAGTACTTC
CASSLSAGGRYEQYF
>TRBJ1-1|NA|TRBD1|TRBV4-3
TGCGCCAGCAGCCAAGACCCCAGGGGGCTAGTCACTGAAGCTTTCTTT
CASSQDPRGLVTEAFF
>TRBJ1-1|few|NA|TRBV7-2
TGTGCCAGCAGCTTAGCGCAGACAGGCTACACTGAAGCTTTCTTT
CASSLAQTGYTEAFF
>TRBJ2-6|NA|TRBD1|TRBV18
TGTGCCAGCTCACCTTCCGGACAGGTGAACTCTGGGGCCAACGTCCTGACTTTC
CASSPSGQVNSGANVLTF
>TRBJ2-1|NA|TRBD1|TRBV14
TGTGCCAGCAGCCAAGATTGGACAGGGGGCGATGGGCAGTTCTTC
CASSQDWTGGDGQFF
>TRBJ2-1|NA|NA|TRBV27
TGTGCCAGCAGTTTGTGGGAATCCCCCTTCAATGAGCAGTTCTTC
CASSLWESPFNEQFF
>TRBJ2-7|few|NA|TRBV18
TGTGCCAGCTCACCACTGGACAATTCTTACGAGCAGTACTTC
CASSPLDNSYEQYF
>TRBJ2-7|NA|TRBD1|TRBV7-8
TGTGCCAGCAGCTTTCCGGGACAGGGGGCTGTGCAGTACTTC
CASSFPGQGAVQYF
>TRBJ2-3|NA|NA|TRBV7-9
TGTGCCAGCAACATACAAGATACGCAGTATTTT
CASNIQDTQYF
>TRBJ2-1|once|NA|TRBV18
TGTGCCAGCTCATTCGGGGGATCCTACAATGAGCAGTTCTTC
CASSFGGSYNEQFF
>TRBJ1-3|NA|NA|TRBV4-2
TGTGCCAGCAGCCAAGGTGGGGGCAGCTCTGGAAACACCATATATTTT
CASSQGGGSSGNTIYF
>TRBJ2-1|NA|TRBD1|TRBV2
TGTGCCACCCATAGAGGGGGACAGAGCAATGAGCAGTTCTTC
CATHRGGQSNEQFF
>TRBJ2-7|NA|NA|TRBV27
TGTGCCAGCAGCCTGACTAGGATGAACGAGCAGTACTTC
CASSLTRMNEQYF
>TRBJ2-2|few|NA|TRBV7-3
TGTGCCAGCAGCCAGAGTAACACCGGGGAGCTGTTTTTT
CASSQSNTGELFF
>TRBJ2-3|few|NA|TRBV6-6
TGTGCCAGCAGTACTTCAGATACGCAGTATTTT
CASSTSDTQYF
>TRBJ2-5|NA|TRBD2|TRBV5-4
TGTGCCAGCAGCTTGGGGGGACCTAGCGGGAGAGTCCAAGAGACCCAGTACTTC
CASSLGGPSGRVQETQYF
>TRBJ2-3|NA|TRBD2|TRBV7-2
TGTGCCAGCAGCTTAGGTCCTAGCGGGAGCCCCCCAGATACGCAGTATTTT
CASSLGPSGSPPDTQYF
>TRBJ2-1|NA|NA|TRBV9
TGTGCCAGCAGCTCCGGAAAGGGGACCGATATCTCCTACAATGAGCAGTTCTTC
CASSSGKGTDISYNEQFF
>TRBJ2-7|NA|NA|TRBV29-1
TGCAGCTTTTTAGCTGGGTACGAGCAGTACTTC
CSFLAGYEQYF
>TRBJ1-2|few|NA|TRBV13
TGTGCCAGCAGCTTACCCGGACAGAACTATGGCTACACCTTC
CASSLPGQNYGYTF
>TRBJ2-5|once|NA|TRBV6-5
TGTGCCAGCAGTTACGGGGCGGCAAAAGAGACCCAGTACTTC
CASSYGAAKETQYF
>TRBJ2-3|NA|TRBD2|TRBV15
TGTGCCACCAGCAGAGGAGTAGCGGGGTCGGACACAGATACGCAGTATTTT
CATSRGVAGSDTDTQYF
>TRBJ1-5|few|TRBD1|TRBV4-1
TGCGCCAGCAGCCGAAGACAGGGGGATCAGCCCCAGCATTTT
CASSRRQGDQPQHF
>TRBJ1-2|NA|NA|TRBV7-2
TGTGCCAGCAGCTTCAGGGACGTTTCCAACTATGGCTACACCTTC
CASSFRDVSNYGYTF
>TRBJ2-7|NA|TRBD1|TRBV19
TGTGCCAGCTTGGACAGGAGCTCCTACGAGCAGTACTTC
CASLDRSSYEQYF
>TRBJ2-7|NA|TRBD2|TRBV27
TGTGCCAGCAGTTTATTTAGCGGGAGTTACGAGCAGTACTTC
CASSLFSGSYEQYF
>TRBJ2-3|few|NA|TRBV11-2
TGTGCCAGCAGCATCCAGACTCTTGCCGGGACACAAATCACAGATACGCAGTATTTT
CASSIQTLAGTQITDTQYF
>TRBJ2-5|NA|TRBD1|TRBV9
TGTGCCAGCAACCGACAGGGTTCGGGAGAGACCCAGTACTTC
CASNRQGSGETQYF
>TRBJ2-1|NA|TRBD2|TRBV19
TGTGCCAGTAGTACCCGACTAGCGGGAGGGAGAAGCTCCTACAATGAGCAGTTCTTC
CASSTRLAGGRSSYNEQFF